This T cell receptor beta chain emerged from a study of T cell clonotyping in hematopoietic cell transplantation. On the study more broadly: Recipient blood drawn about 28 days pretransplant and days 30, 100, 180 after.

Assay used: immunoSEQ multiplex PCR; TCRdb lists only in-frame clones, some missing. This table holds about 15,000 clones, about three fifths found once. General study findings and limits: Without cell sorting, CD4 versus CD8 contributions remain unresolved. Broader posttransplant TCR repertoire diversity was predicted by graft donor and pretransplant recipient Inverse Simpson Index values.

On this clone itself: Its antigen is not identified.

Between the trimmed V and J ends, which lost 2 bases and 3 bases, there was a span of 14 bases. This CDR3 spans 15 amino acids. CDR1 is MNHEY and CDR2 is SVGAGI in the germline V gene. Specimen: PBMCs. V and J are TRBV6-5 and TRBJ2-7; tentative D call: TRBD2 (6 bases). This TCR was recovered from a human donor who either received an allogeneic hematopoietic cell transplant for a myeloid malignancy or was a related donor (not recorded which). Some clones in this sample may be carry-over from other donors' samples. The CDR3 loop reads CASSYLLGEVYEQYF. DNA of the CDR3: TGTGCCAGCAGTTACCTCCTCGGGGAGGTCTACGAGCAGTACTTC.